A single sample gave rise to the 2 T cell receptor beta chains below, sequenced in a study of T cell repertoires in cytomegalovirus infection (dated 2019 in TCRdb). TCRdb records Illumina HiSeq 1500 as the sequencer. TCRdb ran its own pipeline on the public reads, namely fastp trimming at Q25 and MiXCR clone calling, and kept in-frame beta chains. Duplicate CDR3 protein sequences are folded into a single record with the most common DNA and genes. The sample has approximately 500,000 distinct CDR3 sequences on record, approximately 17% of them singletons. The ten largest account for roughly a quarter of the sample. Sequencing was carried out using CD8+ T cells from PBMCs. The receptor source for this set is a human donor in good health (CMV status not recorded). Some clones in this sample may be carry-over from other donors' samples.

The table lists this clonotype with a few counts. CDR3 protein: CASSLEGKGTYNQPQHF. In DNA, the CDR3 is TGTGCCAGCAGCTTAGAGGGAAAAGGCACATACAATCAGCCCCAGCATTTT. The gene calls are TRBV7-9 and TRBJ1-5; no clear D. The CDR3 loop spans 17 amino acids. Germline V gives CDR1 SEHNR, CDR2 FQNEAQ (reference sequence). V was pared by 1 base and J by 3 bases, with 16 bases between.

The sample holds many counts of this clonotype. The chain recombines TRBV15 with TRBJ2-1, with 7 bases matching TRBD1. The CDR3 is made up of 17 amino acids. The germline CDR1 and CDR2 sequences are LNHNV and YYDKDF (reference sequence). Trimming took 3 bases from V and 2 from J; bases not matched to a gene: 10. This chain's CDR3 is CATSRDRTGRTYNEQFF. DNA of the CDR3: TGTGCCACCAGCAGGGACAGGACAGGTCGAACCTACAATGAGCAGTTCTTC.